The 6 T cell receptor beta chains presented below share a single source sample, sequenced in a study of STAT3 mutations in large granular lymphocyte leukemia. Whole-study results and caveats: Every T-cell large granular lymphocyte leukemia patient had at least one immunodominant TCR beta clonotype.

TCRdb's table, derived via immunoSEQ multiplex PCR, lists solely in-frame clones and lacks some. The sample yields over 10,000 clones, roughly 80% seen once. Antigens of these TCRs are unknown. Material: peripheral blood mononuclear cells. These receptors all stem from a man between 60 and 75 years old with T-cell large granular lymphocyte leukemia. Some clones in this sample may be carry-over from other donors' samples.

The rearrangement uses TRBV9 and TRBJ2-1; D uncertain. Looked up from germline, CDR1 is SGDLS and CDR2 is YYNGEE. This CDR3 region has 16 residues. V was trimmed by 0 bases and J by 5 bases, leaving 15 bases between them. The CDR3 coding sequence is TGTGCCAGCAGCGTAGGAATAGAAAGGACGGACAATGAGCAGTTCTTC. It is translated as CASSVGIERTDNEQFF. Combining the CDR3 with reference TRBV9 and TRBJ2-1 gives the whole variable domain DSGVTQTPKHLITATGQRVTLRCSPRSGDLSVYWYQQSLDQGLQFLIQYYNGEERAKGNILERFSAQQFPDLHSELNLSSLELGDSALYFCASSVGIERTDNEQFFGPGTRLTVL.

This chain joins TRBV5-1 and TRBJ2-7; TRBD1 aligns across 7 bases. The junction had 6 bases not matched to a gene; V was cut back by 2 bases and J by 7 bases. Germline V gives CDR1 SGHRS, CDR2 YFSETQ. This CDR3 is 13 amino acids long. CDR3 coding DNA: TGCGCCAGCAGCTTAGAGGGGGCGAGGGAGCAGTACTTC. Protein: CASSLEGAREQYF. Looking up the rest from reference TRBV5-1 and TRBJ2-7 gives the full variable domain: KAGVTQTPRYLIKTRGQQVTLSCSPISGHRSVSWYQQTPGQGLQFLFEYFSETQRNKGNFPGRFSGRQFSNSRSEMNVSTLELGDSALYLCASSLEGAREQYFGPGTRLTVT.

CDR3 coding DNA: TGTGCCAGCAGTTTCCGTGGGCAAAAACTGTTTTTT. Translated, it gives CASSFRGQKLFF. This rearrangement joins TRBV6-5 to TRBJ1-4; D call uncertain. The CDR3 has 12 amino acids. The V and J ends lost 4 bases and 9 bases respectively, with 9 bases between them. Germline lookup yields CDR1 MNHEY and CDR2 SVGAGI.

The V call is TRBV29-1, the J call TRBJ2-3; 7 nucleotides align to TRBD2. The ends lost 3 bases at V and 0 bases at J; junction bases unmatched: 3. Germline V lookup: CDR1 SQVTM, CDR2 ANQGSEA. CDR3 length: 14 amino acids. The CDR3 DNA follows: TGCAGCGTTGAGGAACTAGCGAGCACAGATACGCAGTATTTT. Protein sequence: CSVEELASTDTQYF.

For the CDR3, the DNA is TGTGCCTGGAAGGGACACAAGATCGATGAGCAGTTCTTC. It codes for CAWKGHKIDEQFF. The chain recombines TRBV30 with TRBJ2-1, with TRBD1 as a possible D gene (6 bases). CDR1 and CDR2 from the germline V gene are GTSNPN and SVGIG (reference sequence). The CDR3 has 13 residues. Trimming removed 4 bases at V and 8 bases at J, with 15 bases between. Based on the CDR3 plus reference TRBV30 and TRBJ2-1, the full variable domain is SQTIHQWPATLVQPVGSPLSLECTVEGTSNPNLYWYRQAAGRGLQLLFYSVGIGQISSEVPQNLSASRPQDRQFILSSKKLLLSDSGFYLCAWKGHKIDEQFFGPGTRLTVL.

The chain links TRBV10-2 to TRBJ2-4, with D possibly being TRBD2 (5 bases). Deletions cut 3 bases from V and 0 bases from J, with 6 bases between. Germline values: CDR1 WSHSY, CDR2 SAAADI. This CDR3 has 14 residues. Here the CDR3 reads CASSDGLAKNIQYF. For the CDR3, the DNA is TGCGCCAGCAGTGACGGACTAGCCAAAAACATTCAGTACTTC.